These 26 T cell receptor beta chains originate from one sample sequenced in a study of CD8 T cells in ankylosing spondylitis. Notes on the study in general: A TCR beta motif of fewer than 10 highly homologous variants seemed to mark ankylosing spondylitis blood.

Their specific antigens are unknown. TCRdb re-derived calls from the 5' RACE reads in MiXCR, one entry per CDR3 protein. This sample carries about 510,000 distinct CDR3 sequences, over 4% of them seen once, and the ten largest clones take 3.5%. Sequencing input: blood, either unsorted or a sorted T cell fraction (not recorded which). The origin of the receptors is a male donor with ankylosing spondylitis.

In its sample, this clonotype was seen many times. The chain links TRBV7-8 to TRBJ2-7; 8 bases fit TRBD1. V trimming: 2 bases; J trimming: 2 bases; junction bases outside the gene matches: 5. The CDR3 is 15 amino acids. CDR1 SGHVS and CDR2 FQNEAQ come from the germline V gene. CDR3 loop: CASSLRPGGTYEQYF. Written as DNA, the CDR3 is TGTGCCAGCAGCTTACGCCCAGGGGGCACCTACGAGCAGTACTTC.

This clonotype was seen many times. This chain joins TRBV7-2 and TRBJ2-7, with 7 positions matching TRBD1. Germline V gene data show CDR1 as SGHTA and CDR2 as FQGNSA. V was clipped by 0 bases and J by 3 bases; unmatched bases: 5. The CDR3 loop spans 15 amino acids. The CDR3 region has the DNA TGTGCCAGCAGCTTAGCCGTTGGGACAGTCTACGAGCAGTACTTC. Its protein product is CASSLAVGTVYEQYF.

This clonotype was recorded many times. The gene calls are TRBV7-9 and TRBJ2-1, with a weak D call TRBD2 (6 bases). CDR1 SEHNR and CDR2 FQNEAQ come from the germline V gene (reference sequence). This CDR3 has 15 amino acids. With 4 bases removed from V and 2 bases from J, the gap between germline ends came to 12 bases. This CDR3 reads CASSSRETPYNEQFF. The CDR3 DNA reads TGTGCCAGCAGCTCCCGGGAGACGCCCTACAATGAGCAGTTCTTC.

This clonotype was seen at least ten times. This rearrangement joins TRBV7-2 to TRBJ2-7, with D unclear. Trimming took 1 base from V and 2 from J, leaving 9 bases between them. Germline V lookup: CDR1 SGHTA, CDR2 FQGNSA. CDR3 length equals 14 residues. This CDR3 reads CASSLDSSPYEQYF. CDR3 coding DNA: TGTGCCAGCAGCTTAGATTCCAGCCCCTACGAGCAGTACTTC.

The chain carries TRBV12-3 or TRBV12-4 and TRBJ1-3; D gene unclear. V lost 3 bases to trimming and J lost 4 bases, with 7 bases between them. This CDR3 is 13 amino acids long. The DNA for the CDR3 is TGTGCCAGCAGTTTTGCAGGAGGAAACACCATATATTTT. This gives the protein CASSFAGGNTIYF.

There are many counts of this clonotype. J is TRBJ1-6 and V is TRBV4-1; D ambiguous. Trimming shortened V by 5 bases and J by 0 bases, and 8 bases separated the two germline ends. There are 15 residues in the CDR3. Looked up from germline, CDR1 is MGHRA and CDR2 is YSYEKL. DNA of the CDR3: TGCGCCAGCAGCTCCGAATTCTCCTATAATTCACCCCTCCACTTT. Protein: CASSSEFSYNSPLHF.

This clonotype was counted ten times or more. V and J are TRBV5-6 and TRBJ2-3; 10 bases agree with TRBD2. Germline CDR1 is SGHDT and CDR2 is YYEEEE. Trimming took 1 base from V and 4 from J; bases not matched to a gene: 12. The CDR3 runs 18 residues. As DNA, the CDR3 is TGTGCCAGCAGCTTGACATCTCTAGCGGGAGTCGAGGCAGATACGCAGTATTTT. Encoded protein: CASSLTSLAGVEADTQYF.

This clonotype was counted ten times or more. The CDR3 sequence: CSVEDQLADYNEQFF. Written as DNA, the CDR3 is TGCAGCGTTGAAGATCAACTAGCGGACTACAATGAGCAGTTCTTC. The chain joins TRBV29-1 to TRBJ2-1; the match to TRBD2 covers 8 bases. Germline loops: CDR1 SQVTM, CDR2 ANQGSEA. V shed 0 bases, J shed 3 bases, and the junction held 4 bases outside the gene matches. CDR3 length: 15 residues.

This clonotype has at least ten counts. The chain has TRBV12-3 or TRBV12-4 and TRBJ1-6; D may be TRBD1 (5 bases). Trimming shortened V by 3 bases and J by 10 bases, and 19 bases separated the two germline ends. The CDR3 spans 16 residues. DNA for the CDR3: TGTGCCAGCAGTTTCTCTGGGGCAGATGCCGGCTCACCCCTCCACTTT. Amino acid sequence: CASSFSGADAGSPLHF.

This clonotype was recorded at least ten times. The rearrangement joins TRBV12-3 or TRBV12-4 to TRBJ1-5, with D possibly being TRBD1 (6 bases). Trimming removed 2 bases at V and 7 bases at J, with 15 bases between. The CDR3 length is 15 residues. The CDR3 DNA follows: TGTGCCAGCAGTTTAAATGGGGCAGGGGAACAGCCCCAGCATTTT. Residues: CASSLNGAGEQPQHF.

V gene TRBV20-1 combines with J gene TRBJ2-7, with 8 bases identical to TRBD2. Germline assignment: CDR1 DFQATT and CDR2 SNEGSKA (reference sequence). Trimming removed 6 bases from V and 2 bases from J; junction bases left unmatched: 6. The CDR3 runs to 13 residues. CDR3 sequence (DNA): TGCAGTGCCAAGACTAGCGCAGCCTACGAGCAGTACTTC. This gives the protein CSAKTSAAYEQYF.

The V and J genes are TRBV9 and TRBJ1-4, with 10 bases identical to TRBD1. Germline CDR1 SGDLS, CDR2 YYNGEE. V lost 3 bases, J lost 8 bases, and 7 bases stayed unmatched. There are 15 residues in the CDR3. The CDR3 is CASSDSGTGVEKLFF. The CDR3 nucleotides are TGTGCCAGCAGCGACTCCGGGACAGGGGTCGAAAAACTGTTTTTT. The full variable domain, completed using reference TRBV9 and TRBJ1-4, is DSGVTQTPKHLITATGQRVTLRCSPRSGDLSVYWYQQSLDQGLQFLIQYYNGEERAKGNILERFSAQQFPDLHSELNLSSLELGDSALYFCASSDSGTGVEKLFFGSGTQLSVL.

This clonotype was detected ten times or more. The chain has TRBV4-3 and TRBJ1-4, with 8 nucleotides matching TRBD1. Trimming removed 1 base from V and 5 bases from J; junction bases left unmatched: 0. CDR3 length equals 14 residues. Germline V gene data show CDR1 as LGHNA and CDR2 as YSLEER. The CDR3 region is CASSQGTGNEKLFF. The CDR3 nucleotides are TGCGCCAGCAGCCAAGGGACAGGGAATGAAAAACTGTTTTTT.

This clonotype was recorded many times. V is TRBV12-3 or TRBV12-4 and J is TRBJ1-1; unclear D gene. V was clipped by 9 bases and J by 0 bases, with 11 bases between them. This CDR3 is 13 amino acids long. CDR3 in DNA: TGTGCCAGTATGGGATTGTTGAACACTGAAGCTTTCTTT. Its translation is CASMGLLNTEAFF.

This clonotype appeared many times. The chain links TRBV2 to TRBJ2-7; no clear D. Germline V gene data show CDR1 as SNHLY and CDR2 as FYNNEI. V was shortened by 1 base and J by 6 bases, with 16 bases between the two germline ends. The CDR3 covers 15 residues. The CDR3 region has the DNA TGTGCCAGCAGTGAAGGGTATCCGTTTAGGGTCGAGCAGTACTTC. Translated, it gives CASSEGYPFRVEQYF.

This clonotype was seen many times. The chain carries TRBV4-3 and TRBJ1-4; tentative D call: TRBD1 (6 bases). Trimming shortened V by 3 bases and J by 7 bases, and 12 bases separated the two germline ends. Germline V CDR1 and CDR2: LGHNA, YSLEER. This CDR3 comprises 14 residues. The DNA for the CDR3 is TGCGCCAGCAGCCAGCCGGGGGGGCGTGAAAAACTGTTTTTT. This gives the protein CASSQPGGREKLFF.

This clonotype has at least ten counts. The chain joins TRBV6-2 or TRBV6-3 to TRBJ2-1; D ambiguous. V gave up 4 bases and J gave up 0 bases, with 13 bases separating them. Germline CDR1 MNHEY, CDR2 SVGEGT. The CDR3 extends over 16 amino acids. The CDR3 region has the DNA TGTGCCAGCAGTTCAACAGTAACCCGCTCCTACAATGAGCAGTTCTTC. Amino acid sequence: CASSSTVTRSYNEQFF.

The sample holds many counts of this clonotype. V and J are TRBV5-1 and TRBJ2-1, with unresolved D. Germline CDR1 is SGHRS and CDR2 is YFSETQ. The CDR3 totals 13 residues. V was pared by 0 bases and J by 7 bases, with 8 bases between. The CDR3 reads CASSLGPINEQFF. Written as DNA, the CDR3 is TGCGCCAGCAGCTTGGGACCCATAAATGAGCAGTTCTTC.

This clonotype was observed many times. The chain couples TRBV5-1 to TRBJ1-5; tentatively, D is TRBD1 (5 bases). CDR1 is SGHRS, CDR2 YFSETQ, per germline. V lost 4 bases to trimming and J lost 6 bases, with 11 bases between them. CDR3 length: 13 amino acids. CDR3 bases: TGCGCCAGCAGCGCCCATGGGGGTCAGCCCCAGCATTTT. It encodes CASSAHGGQPQHF.

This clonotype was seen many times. The CDR3 DNA follows: TGCAGCGTTGACCGTGAGGGATTTCAAGAGACCCAGTACTTC. This codes for CSVDREGFQETQYF. The chain couples TRBV29-1 to TRBJ2-5; D may be TRBD2 (5 bases). The germline gives CDR1 SQVTM, CDR2 ANQGSEA. The germline V and J ends were trimmed by 3 bases and 2 bases, with 13 bases remaining between them. This CDR3 is built from 14 residues.

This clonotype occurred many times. CDR3 in DNA: TGTGCCAGCAGCTTCACGGACAGGCCCTGGGAGGCCCAGTACTTC. Protein sequence: CASSFTDRPWEAQYF. This chain uses TRBV5-5 with TRBJ2-5; D might be TRBD1 (7 bases). V was shortened by 2 bases and J by 9 bases, with 20 bases between the two germline ends. Germline V gene data show CDR1 as SGHKS and CDR2 as YYEKEE (reference sequence). CDR3 length equals 15 residues.

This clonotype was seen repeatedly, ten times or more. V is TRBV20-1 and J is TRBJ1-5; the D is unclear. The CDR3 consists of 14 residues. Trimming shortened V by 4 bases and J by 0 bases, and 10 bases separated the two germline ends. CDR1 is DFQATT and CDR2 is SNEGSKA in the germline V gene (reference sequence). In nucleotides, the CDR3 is TGCAGTGCTAACCGGGCCTATAGCAATCAGCCCCAGCATTTT. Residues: CSANRAYSNQPQHF.

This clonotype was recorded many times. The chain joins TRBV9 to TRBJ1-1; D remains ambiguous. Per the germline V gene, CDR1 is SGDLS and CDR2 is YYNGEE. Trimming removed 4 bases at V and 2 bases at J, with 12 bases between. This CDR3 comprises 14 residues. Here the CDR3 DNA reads TGTGCCAGCAGCCCAGACAACTCCAACACTGAAGCTTTCTTT. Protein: CASSPDNSNTEAFF.

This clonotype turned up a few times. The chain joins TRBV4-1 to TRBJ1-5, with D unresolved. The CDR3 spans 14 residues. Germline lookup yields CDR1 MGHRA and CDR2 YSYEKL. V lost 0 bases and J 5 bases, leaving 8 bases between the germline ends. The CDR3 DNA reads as TGCGCCAGCAGCCAAGATTCCGGGTATCAGCCCCAGCATTTT. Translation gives CASSQDSGYQPQHF.

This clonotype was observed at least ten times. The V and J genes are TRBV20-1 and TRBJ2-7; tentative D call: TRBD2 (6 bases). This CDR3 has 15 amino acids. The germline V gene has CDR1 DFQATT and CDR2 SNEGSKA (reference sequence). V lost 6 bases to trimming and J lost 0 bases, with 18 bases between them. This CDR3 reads CSATSGLLTSYEQYF. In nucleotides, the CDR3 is TGCAGTGCAACTTCGGGACTCCTTACCTCCTACGAGCAGTACTTC.

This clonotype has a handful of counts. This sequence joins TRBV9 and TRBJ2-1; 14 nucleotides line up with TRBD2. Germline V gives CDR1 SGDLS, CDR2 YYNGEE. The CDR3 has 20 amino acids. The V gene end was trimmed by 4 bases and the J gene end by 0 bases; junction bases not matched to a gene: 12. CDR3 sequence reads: CASSHYPGTSGRSSYNEQFF. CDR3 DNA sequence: TGTGCCAGCAGCCATTACCCTGGGACTAGCGGGAGAAGCTCCTACAATGAGCAGTTCTTC.